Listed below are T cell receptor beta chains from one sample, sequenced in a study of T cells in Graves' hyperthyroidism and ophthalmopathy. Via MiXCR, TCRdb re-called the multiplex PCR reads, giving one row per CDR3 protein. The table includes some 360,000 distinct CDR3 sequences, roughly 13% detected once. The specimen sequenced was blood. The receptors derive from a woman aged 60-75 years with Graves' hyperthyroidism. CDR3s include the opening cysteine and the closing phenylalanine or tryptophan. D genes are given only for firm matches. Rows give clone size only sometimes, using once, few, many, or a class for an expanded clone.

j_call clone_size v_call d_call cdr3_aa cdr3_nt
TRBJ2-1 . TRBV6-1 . CASSGDPELNEQFF TGTGCCAGCAGTGGAGACCCCGAACTCAATGAGCAGTTCTTC
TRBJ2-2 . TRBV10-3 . CAISNKKEPGNLTNTGELFF TGTGCCATCAGTAATAAAAAGGAACCAGGCAACCTCACGAACACCGGGGAGCTGTTTTTT
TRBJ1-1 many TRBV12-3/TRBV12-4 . CASNPSSGTEAFF TGTGCCAGCAACCCATCGAGCGGGACTGAAGCTTTCTTT
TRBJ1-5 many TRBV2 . CASGAHINQPQHF TGTGCCAGCGGTGCCCATATCAATCAGCCCCAGCATTTT
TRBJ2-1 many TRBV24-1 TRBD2 CATSEGGSGRYEQFF TGTGCCACCAGTGAGGGCGGGAGTGGAAGGTATGAGCAGTTCTTC
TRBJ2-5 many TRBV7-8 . CASSFGNLVQETQYF TGTGCCAGCAGCTTCGGCAACCTAGTCCAAGAGACCCAGTACTTC
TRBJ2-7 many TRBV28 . CASSPYQGIAYEQYF TGTGCCAGCAGCCCGTATCAGGGTATAGCCTACGAGCAGTACTTC
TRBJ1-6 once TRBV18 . CASSPGPLSGNSPLHF TGTGCCAGCTCACCGGGACCCCTGAGTGGGAATTCACCCCTCCACTTT
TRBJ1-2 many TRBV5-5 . CASSLGTHYGYTF TGTGCCAGCAGCCTGGGCACCCACTATGGCTACACCTTC
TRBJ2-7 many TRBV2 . CASSENTEGGEQYF TGTGCCAGCAGTGAAAACACGGAAGGAGGGGAGCAGTACTTC
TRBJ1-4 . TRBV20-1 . CSASPPNEKLFF TGCAGTGCCTCCCCCCCTAATGAAAAACTGTTTTTT
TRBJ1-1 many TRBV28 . CASSLTGYAGAFF TGTGCCAGCAGTTTGACTGGGTACGCGGGTGCTTTCTTT
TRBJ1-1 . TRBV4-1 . CASSQDRLAEAFF TGCGCCAGCAGCCAAGACCGTCTCGCTGAAGCTTTCTTT
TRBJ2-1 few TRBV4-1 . CASRLLGTPYNEQFF TGCGCCAGCAGATTATTAGGGACGCCTTACAATGAGCAGTTCTTC
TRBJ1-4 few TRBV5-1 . CASSPTGATNEKLFF TGCGCCAGCAGCCCCACGGGTGCAACTAATGAAAAACTGTTTTTT
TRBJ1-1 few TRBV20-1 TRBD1 CSASWGTGGTEAFF TGCAGTGCTAGTTGGGGGACAGGGGGCACTGAAGCTTTCTTT
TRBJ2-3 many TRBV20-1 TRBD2 CSATRLAGTDTQYF TGCAGTGCTACCAGACTAGCGGGCACAGATACGCAGTATTTT
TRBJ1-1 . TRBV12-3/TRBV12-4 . CASSRGGGAWNTEAFF TGTGCCAGCAGTCGGGGTGGGGGTGCGTGGAACACTGAAGCTTTCTTT
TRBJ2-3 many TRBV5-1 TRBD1 CASSSGQGSTQYF TGCGCCAGCAGCTCGGGACAGGGGAGTACGCAGTATTTT
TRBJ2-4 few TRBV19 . CASSSPGEKNIQYF TGTGCCAGTAGTTCCCCGGGGGAGAAAAACATTCAGTACTTC
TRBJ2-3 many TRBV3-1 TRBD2 CASSQFWGLAGDTDTQYF TGTGCCAGCAGCCAATTCTGGGGACTAGCGGGAGACACAGATACGCAGTATTTT
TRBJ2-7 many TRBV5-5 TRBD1 CASSFGTGPEDEQYF TGTGCCAGCAGCTTCGGGACAGGACCGGAGGACGAGCAGTACTTC
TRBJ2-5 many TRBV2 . CASSRAKETQYF TGTGCCAGCAGTAGAGCAAAAGAGACCCAGTACTTC
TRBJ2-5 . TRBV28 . CASSHRQTQYF TGTGCCAGCAGTCACAGACAGACCCAGTACTTC
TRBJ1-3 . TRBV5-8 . CASSEQGAGNTIYF TGTGCCAGCAGCGAGCAGGGTGCTGGAAACACCATATATTTT
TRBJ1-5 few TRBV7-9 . CASSFGREGGQPQHF TGTGCCAGCAGCTTTGGGCGTGAGGGAGGTCAGCCCCAGCATTTT
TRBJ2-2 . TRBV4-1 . CASSIGKGYTWELFF TGCGCCAGCAGCATCGGGAAAGGTTACACCTGGGAGCTGTTTTTT
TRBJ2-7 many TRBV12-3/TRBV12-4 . CASSFGVPYEQYF TGTGCCAGCAGTTTCGGGGTACCCTACGAGCAGTACTTC
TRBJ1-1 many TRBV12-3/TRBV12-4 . CASSFSTALNTEAFF TGTGCCAGCAGTTTTTCAACAGCCCTGAACACTGAAGCTTTCTTT
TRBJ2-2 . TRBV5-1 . CASRAEGLSTGELFF TGCGCCAGCAGGGCTGAGGGGCTCTCCACCGGGGAGCTGTTTTTT
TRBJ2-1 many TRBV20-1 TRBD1 CSARLTGGYNEQFF TGCAGTGCTAGATTGACAGGGGGTTACAATGAGCAGTTCTTC
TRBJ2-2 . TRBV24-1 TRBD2 CATSDPGLAGGWGNTGELFF TGTGCCACCAGTGATCCGGGACTAGCGGGAGGGTGGGGAAACACCGGGGAGCTGTTTTTT
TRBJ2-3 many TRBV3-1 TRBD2 CASSRKLAGATDTQYF TGTGCCAGCAGCCGGAAACTAGCGGGAGCTACAGATACGCAGTATTTT
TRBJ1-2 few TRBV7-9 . CASRTGQYGYTF TGTGCCAGCAGGACAGGACAATATGGCTACACCTTC
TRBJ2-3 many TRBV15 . CATSSRKVSDTQYF TGTGCCACCAGCAGCAGGAAAGTTAGCGATACGCAGTATTTT
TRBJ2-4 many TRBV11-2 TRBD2 CASSPRTSGRARAKNIQYF TGTGCCAGCAGCCCCAGGACTAGCGGGAGGGCGAGGGCCAAAAACATTCAGTACTTC
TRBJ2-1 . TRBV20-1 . CSARDERNEQFF TGCAGTGCTAGAGATGAGAGAAATGAGCAGTTCTTC
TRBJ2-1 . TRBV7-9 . CATESGLASPYNEQFF TGTGCCACCGAGAGCGGCCTTGCTAGTCCCTACAATGAGCAGTTCTTC
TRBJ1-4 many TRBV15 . CATRAEFTNEKLFF TGTGCCACCCGGGCAGAGTTTACTAATGAAAAACTGTTTTTT
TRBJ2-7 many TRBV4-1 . CASSQDGKVTYEQYF TGCGCCAGCAGCCAAGATGGTAAGGTGACCTACGAGCAGTACTTC
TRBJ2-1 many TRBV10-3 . CAISERVSSSYNEQFF TGTGCCATCAGTGAGAGGGTCAGTAGCTCCTACAATGAGCAGTTCTTC